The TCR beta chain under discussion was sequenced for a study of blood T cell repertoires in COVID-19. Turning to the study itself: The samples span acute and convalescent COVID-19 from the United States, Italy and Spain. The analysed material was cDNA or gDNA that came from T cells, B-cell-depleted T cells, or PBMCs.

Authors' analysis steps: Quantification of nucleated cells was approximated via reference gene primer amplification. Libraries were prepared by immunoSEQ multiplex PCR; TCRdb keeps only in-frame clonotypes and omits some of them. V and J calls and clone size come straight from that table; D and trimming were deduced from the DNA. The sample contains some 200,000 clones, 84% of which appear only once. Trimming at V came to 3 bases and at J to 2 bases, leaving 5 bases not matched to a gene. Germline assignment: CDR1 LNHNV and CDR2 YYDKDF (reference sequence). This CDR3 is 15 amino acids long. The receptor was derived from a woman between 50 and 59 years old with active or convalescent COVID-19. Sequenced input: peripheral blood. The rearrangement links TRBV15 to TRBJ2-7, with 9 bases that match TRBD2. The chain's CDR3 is CATSRPGGGAYEQYF. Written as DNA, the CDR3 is TGTGCCACCAGCAGGCCTGGCGGGGGGGCCTACGAGCAGTACTTC.